The rows below give T cell receptor beta chains drawn from one sample of a study of glioma-infiltrating T cells. Via MiXCR, TCRdb re-called the multiplex PCR reads, giving one row per CDR3 protein. The table records approximately 120,000 distinct CDR3 sequences, 20% to 25% of them present only once. The sample consisted of glioma tissue, nonneoplastic brain tissue, or PBMCs (not recorded which). These receptors all stem from a human donor with low-grade glioma or glioblastoma, undergoing nonglioma brain surgery, or in good health (not recorded which). Each CDR3 is given with its conserved first and last residue. D genes are given only for firm matches. Only part of the rows carry a size: once, few, many, or a class if the clone is expanded.

j_call	cdr3_length	d_call	clone_size	v_call	cdr3_aa	cdr3_nt
TRBJ1-5	15	.	.	TRBV12-5	CASGLDQGGNQPQHF	TGTGCTAGTGGTTTGGATCAGGGCGGCAATCAGCCCCAGCATTTT
TRBJ2-1	13	.	many	TRBV7-8	CATDEYSYNEQFF	TGTGCCACCGATGAGTATTCTTACAATGAGCAGTTCTTC
TRBJ1-1	14	.	many	TRBV28	CASSSEDEATEAFF	TGTGCCAGCAGCTCGGAGGACGAGGCCACTGAAGCTTTCTTT
TRBJ2-3	16	.	many	TRBV4-3	CASSQGGARGTDTQYF	TGCGCCAGCAGCCAAGGAGGAGCCAGGGGCACAGATACGCAGTATTTT
TRBJ2-7	14	.	many	TRBV6-1	CASSGATVSYEQYF	TGTGCCAGCAGTGGGGCGACAGTCTCCTACGAGCAGTACTTC
TRBJ1-1	15	.	few	TRBV29-1	CSVDLLATGNTEAFF	TGCAGCGTTGACCTCCTAGCGACCGGGAACACTGAAGCTTTCTTT
TRBJ2-4	15	TRBD2	many	TRBV11-2	CASSLNSGRTRIQYF	TGTGCCAGCAGCTTGAATAGCGGGAGGACGCGGATTCAGTACTTC
TRBJ1-1	14	.	many	TRBV7-2	CASSEEGVGTEAFF	TGTGCCAGCAGCGAAGAAGGGGTAGGCACTGAAGCTTTCTTT
TRBJ2-7	14	.	once	TRBV6-1	CASRFRATSYEQYF	TGTGCCAGCAGGTTTCGGGCCACCTCCTACGAGCAGTACTTC
TRBJ1-1	14	.	few	TRBV3-1	CASSQGVGNTEAFF	TGTGCCAGCAGCCAAGGCGTAGGAAATACTGAAGCTTTCTTT
TRBJ2-7	13	.	.	TRBV5-1	CATSRGQSYEQYF	TGCGCCACCTCAAGGGGACAAAGCTACGAGCAGTACTTC
TRBJ2-7	18	TRBD2	many	TRBV20-1	CSARGLAATTRSSYEQYF	TGCAGTGCTAGAGGGCTAGCGGCTACGACCCGAAGCTCCTACGAGCAGTACTTC
TRBJ1-5	16	TRBD1	.	TRBV11-2	CASSLDMDRVNQPQHF	TGTGCCAGCAGCTTAGATATGGACAGGGTGAATCAGCCCCAGCATTTT
TRBJ2-7	14	.	many	TRBV20-1	CSARVDGRPYEQYF	TGCAGTGCTAGAGTAGACGGGAGACCATACGAGCAGTACTTC
TRBJ2-3	17	TRBD2	many	TRBV24-1	CATSDGGTSGFTDTQYF	TGTGCCACCAGTGACGGGGGGACTAGCGGGTTCACAGATACGCAGTATTTT
TRBJ2-1	16	.	.	TRBV19	CASSILRDYSYNEQFF	TGTGCCAGTAGTATATTGCGGGATTATTCCTACAATGAGCAGTTCTTC
TRBJ1-1	13	.	.	TRBV7-9	CASSFRADTEAFF	TGTGCCAGCAGCTTCAGGGCTGACACTGAAGCTTTCTTT
TRBJ2-1	17	.	many	TRBV12-3/TRBV12-4	CASSLADPPGNRDEQFF	TGTGCCAGCAGTTTAGCTGATCCCCCGGGAAATCGCGATGAGCAGTTCTTC
TRBJ1-4	15	TRBD1	many	TRBV7-2	CASSSDRGTNEKLFF	TGTGCCAGCAGCTCGGACAGGGGAACTAATGAAAAACTGTTTTTT
TRBJ1-1	12	.	many	TRBV27	CASRDFGTEAFF	TGTGCCAGCAGGGACTTTGGCACTGAAGCTTTCTTT
TRBJ2-7	14	.	few	TRBV11-1	CASSPRERVHEQYF	TGTGCCAGCAGCCCAAGGGAGAGGGTCCACGAGCAGTACTTC
TRBJ2-1	15	TRBD2	many	TRBV6-7	CASSHLAGGGNEQFF	TGTGCCAGCAGTCATCTAGCGGGAGGGGGCAATGAGCAGTTCTTC
TRBJ1-1	11	.	many	TRBV12-3/TRBV12-4	CASSRGSEAFF	TGTGCCAGCAGTCGAGGGTCTGAAGCTTTCTTT
TRBJ2-5	16	TRBD1	many	TRBV7-6	CASSLVLGQDQETQYF	TGTGCCAGCAGCTTAGTGTTGGGACAGGACCAAGAGACCCAGTACTTC
TRBJ2-1	14	.	many	TRBV3-1	CASSQGASYNEQFF	TGTGCCAGCAGCCAAGGGGCCAGCTACAATGAGCAGTTCTTC
TRBJ2-5	15	.	many	TRBV20-1	CSASPPGSGPETQYF	TGCAGTGCTAGTCCACCAGGAAGCGGTCCGGAGACCCAGTACTTC
TRBJ1-2	14	.	.	TRBV28	CAIILVPDTYGYTF	TGTGCCATCATTTTAGTCCCCGACACCTATGGCTACACCTTC
TRBJ1-5	17	TRBD1	many	TRBV20-1	CSARGRQGARGNQPQHF	TGCAGTGCTAGAGGACGACAGGGGGCTCGAGGAAATCAGCCCCAGCATTTT
TRBJ2-7	14	.	many	TRBV7-2	CASSYSAGWDEQYF	TGTGCCAGCAGCTACAGTGCAGGGTGGGACGAGCAGTACTTC
TRBJ2-1	12	.	many	TRBV7-9	CASSLGVYEQFF	TGTGCCAGCAGCTTAGGTGTCTATGAGCAGTTCTTC
TRBJ1-1	17	.	many	TRBV18	CASSPLVNRGLNTEAFF	TGTGCCAGCTCACCACTCGTCAATAGGGGTCTAAACACTGAAGCTTTCTTT
TRBJ2-6	13	.	many	TRBV7-2	CASSLVGANVLTF	TGTGCCAGCAGCTTGGTTGGGGCCAACGTCCTGACTTTC
TRBJ2-5	20	TRBD2	.	TRBV10-3	CAISSGLLAGALLKKETQYF	TGTGCCATCAGTTCCGGGCTGCTAGCGGGTGCGCTATTAAAAAAAGAGACCCAGTACTTC
TRBJ1-3	16	.	.	TRBV19	CASNPKSARSGNTIYF	TGCGCCAGTAACCCGAAGTCAGCCCGATCTGGAAACACCATATATTTT
TRBJ2-7	14	.	many	TRBV14	CASSQIDYGSEQYF	TGTGCCAGCAGCCAAATAGACTACGGGAGCGAGCAGTACTTC
TRBJ2-7	16	.	many	TRBV10-3	CAITSTILLDGAEQYF	TGTGCCATCACCTCTACCATACTTCTGGATGGGGCCGAGCAGTACTTC
TRBJ2-7	15	TRBD2	.	TRBV25-1	CARRRELAGAYEQYF	TGTGCCAGAAGACGAGAGCTAGCGGGAGCATACGAGCAGTACTTC
TRBJ2-7	17	TRBD2	many	TRBV18	CASSPNDLAVSSYEQYF	TGTGCCAGCTCACCCAATGACCTAGCGGTGAGCTCCTACGAGCAGTACTTC
TRBJ1-6	16	TRBD1	.	TRBV4-1	CASSREGQHYNSPHHF	TGCGCCAGCAGCCGAGAGGGACAGCACTATAATTCGCCCCACCACTTT
TRBJ2-5	19	.	.	TRBV11-1	CASSFYICSGRARQETQYF	.
TRBJ2-2	16	.	few	TRBV7-7	CASSLGVRGNTGELFF	TGTGCTAGCAGCTTAGGTGTCAGGGGGAACACCGGGGAGCTGTTTTTT
TRBJ1-1	19	TRBD1	few	TRBV4-1	CASSQLTWTGGRMNTEAFF	TGCGCCAGCAGCCAACTCACCTGGACAGGGGGTCGGATGAACACTGAAGCTTTCTTT
TRBJ2-5	13	.	many	TRBV7-2	CASSLGPTETQYF	TGTGCCAGCAGCTTGGGCCCGACGGAGACCCAGTACTTC